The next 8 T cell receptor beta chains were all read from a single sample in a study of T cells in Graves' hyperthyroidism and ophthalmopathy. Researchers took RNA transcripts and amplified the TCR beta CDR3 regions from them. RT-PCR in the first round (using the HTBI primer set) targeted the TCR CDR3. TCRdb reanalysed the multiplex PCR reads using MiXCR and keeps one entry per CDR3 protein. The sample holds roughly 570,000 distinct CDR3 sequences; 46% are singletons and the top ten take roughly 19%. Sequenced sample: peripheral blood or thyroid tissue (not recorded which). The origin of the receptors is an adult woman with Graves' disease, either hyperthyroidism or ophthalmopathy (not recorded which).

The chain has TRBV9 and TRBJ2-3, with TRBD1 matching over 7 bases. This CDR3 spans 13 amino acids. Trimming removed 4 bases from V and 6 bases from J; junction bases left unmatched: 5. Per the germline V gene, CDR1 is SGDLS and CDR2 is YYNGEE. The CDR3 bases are TGTGCCAGCAGCCAAGAGGGGGCGGATACGCAGTATTTT. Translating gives CASSQEGADTQYF.

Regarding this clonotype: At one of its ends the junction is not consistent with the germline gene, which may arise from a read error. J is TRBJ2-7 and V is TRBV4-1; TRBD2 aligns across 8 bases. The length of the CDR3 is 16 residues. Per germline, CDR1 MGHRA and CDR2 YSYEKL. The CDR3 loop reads CASSQGARGRPGEQYF. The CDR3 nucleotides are TGTGCCAGCAGCCAAGGCGCGCGCGGGAGGCCGGGGGAGCAGTACTTC.

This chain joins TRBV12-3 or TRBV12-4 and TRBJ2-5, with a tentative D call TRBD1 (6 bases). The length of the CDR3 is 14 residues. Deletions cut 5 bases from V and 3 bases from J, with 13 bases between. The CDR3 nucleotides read TGTGCCAGCAGTCCTTGGGACACCGAAGAGACCCAGTACTTC. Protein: CASSPWDTEETQYF.

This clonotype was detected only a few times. CDR3 region: CSVAGESGANVLTF. Here the CDR3 DNA reads TGCAGCGTTGCGGGGGAGAGTGGGGCCAACGTCCTGACTTTC. The V and J genes are TRBV29-1 and TRBJ2-6, with D possibly TRBD2 on 6 matching bases. The CDR3 spans 14 residues. V lost 4 bases and J 3 bases, leaving 10 bases between the germline ends. Germline V gene sequence: CDR1 SQVTM, CDR2 ANQGSEA.

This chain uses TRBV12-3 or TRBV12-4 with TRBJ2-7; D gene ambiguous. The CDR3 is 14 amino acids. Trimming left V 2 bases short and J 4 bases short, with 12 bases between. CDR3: CASSLWQVKYEQYF. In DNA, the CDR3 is TGTGCCAGCAGTTTATGGCAGGTGAAGTACGAGCAGTACTTC.

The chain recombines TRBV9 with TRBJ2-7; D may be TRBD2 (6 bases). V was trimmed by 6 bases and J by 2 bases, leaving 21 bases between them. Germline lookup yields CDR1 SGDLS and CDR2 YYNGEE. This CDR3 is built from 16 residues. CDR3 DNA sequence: TGTGCCAGCACCCGACCCGGCAATAGCGGACCCTACGAGCAGTACTTC. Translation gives CASTRPGNSGPYEQYF.

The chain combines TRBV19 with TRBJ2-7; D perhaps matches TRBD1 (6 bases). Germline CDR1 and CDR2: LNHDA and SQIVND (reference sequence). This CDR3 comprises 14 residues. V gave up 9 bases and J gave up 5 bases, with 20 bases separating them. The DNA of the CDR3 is TGTGCCAGCCGGCCGTGGGGGCCTGCGGACGAGCAGTACTTC. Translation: CASRPWGPADEQYF. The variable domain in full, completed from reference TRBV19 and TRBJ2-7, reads DGGITQSPKYLFRKEGQNVTLSCEQNLNHDAMYWYRQDPGQGLRLIYYSQIVNDFQKGDIAEGYSVSREKKESFPLTVTSAQKNPTAFYLCASRPWGPADEQYFGPGTRLTVT.

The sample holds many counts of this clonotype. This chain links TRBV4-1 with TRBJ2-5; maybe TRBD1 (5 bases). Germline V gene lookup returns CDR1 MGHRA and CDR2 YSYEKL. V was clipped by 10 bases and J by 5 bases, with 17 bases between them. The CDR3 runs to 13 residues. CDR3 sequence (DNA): TGCGCCACCGCACAGGAAGTCGAGGAGACCCAGTACTTC. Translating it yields CATAQEVEETQYF.